Described below is a single T cell receptor beta chain sequence and its context. This record belongs to a study of blood T cell repertoires in COVID-19. The wider study: Sites across the United States, Italy and Spain contributed samples from acute and convalescent COVID-19.

How the authors handled the data: Amplified reference gene primers provided the basis for estimating nucleated cell counts. Sequenced by immunoSEQ multiplex PCR; TCRdb stores in-frame clones only, minus some. That table supplies the V and J calls and clone size; D and trimming were determined from the DNA. The sample lists fewer than 250,000 clones; 84% were seen once. Material: PBMCs or T cells enriched from blood (not recorded which). The receptor was derived from a man in his 60s who had recovered from COVID-19.

CDR3 protein: CASSQGDRGLSQPQHF. In nucleotides, the CDR3 is TGCGCCAGCAGCCAGGGGGACAGGGGTTTGTCTCAGCCCCAGCATTTT. This chain uses TRBV4-1 with TRBJ1-5; 10 bases are shared with TRBD1. The CDR3 sequence is 16 residues long. V gave up 3 bases and J gave up 6 bases; unmatched junction bases: 8. Germline-derived CDR1 and CDR2 are MGHRA and YSYEKL.